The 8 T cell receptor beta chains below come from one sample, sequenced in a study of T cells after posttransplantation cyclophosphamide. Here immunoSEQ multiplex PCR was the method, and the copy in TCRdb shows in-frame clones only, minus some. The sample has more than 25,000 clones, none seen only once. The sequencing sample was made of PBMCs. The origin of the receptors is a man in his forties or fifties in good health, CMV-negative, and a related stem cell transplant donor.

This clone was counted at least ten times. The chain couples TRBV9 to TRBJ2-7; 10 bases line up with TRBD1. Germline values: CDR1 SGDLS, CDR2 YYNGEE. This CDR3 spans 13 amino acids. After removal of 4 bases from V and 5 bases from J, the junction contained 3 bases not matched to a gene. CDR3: CASSSGQGNEQYF. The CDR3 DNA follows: TGTGCCAGCAGCTCGGGACAGGGGAACGAGCAGTACTTC.

CDR3 amino acids: CATSRASGLYEQYF. CDR3 coding DNA: TGTGCCACCAGCAGAGCTAGCGGGCTATACGAGCAGTACTTC. V usage is TRBV15 and J usage is TRBJ2-5; 8 bases map to TRBD2. The tail of the sequence fits TRBJ2-7 better, so the J call may be wrong. In germline, CDR1 is LNHNV, CDR2 YYDKDF (reference sequence). The CDR3 runs 14 residues.

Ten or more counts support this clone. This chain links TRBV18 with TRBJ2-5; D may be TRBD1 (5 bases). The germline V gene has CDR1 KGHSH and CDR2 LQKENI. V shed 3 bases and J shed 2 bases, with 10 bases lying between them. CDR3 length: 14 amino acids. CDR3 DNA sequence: TGTGCCAGCTCACCGCTAAGGGGACAAGAGACCCAGTACTTC. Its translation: CASSPLRGQETQYF.

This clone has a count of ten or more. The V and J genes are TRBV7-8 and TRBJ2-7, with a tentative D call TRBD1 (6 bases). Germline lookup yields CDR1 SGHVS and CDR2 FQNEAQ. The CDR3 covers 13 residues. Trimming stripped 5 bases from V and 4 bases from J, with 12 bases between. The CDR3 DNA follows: TGTGCCAGCAGCGGAAAGGACAGTTACGAGCAGTACTTC. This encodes CASSGKDSYEQYF.

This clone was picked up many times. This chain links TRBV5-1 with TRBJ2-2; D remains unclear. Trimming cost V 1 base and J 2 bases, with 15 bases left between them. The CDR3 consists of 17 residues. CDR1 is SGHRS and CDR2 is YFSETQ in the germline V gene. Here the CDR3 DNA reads TGCGCCAGCAGCTTGATGATTCCCCCGCTAAACACCGGGGAGCTGTTTTTT. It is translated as CASSLMIPPLNTGELFF.

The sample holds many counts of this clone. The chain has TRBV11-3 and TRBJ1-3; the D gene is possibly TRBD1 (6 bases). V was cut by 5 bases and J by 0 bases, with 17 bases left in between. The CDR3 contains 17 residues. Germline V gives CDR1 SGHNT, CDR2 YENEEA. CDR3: CASSLSSDRSSGNTIYF. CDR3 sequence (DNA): TGTGCCAGCAGCCTTTCCTCCGACAGGAGCTCTGGAAACACCATATATTTT. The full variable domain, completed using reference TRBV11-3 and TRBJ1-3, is EAGVVQSPRYKIIEKKQPVAFWCNPISGHNTLYWYLQNLGQGPELLIRYENEEAVDDSQLPKDRFSAERLKGVDSTLKIQPAELGDSAVYLCASSLSSDRSSGNTIYFGEGSWLTVV.

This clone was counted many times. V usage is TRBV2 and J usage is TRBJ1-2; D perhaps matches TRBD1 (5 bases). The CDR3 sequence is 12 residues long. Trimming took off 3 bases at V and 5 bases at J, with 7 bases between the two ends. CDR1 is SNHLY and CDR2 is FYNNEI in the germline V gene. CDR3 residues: CASSEGGYGYTF. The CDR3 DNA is TGTGCCAGCAGTGAGGGGGGGTATGGCTACACCTTC.

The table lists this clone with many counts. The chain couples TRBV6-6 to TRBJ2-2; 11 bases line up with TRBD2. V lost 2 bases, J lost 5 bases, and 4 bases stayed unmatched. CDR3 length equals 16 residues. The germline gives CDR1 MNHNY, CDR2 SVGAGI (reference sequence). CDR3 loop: CASSYGTSGGTGELFF. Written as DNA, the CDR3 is TGTGCCAGCAGTTACGGGACTAGCGGTGGGACCGGGGAGCTGTTTTTT.